This section outlines one T cell receptor (beta chain) sequence together with its context. This clone's antigen is unknown. Within one base of it there is no much larger clone, and no base qualities were kept. Interpreted using the paper, the time point label stands for: baseline before first vaccination. The treatment or condition label, read with the paper, signifies: meningococcal conjugate vaccine given as trial control. Vaccinee samples were obtained from the UK trials COV001 and COV002, which included a single-blind randomized controlled phase 2/3 trial of AZD1222 (ChAdOx1 nCoV-19) in healthy adults. For TCRbeta chain sequencing, PBMC samples were collected from trial participants at day 0 and at day 28 after the second dose. The CDR3 regions of human TCRbeta chains were analyzed by immunosequencing. Concerning the study's data processing: TCRs in the repertoires were compared against a reference library of SARS-CoV-2-specific TCRs that had been generated with the MIRA antigen-specificity platform. Breadth meant the fraction of unique TCRs that were SARS-CoV-2-associated, whereas depth meant the fraction of total T cells that were SARS-CoV-2-associated. Each spike-specific TCR was assigned to its reactive spike region and to a CD4 or CD8 class using the MIRA data. Log10-transformed breadth and depth values were compared by one-way ANOVA with Sidak's multiple comparisons tests. The table was pulled from immuneACCESS by TCRdb, which kept in-frame rearrangements only. Such tables lose some clones; where checked, under half of the loss comes from unresolved V genes, and the rest has no known cause. V and J calls and clone size are given by that table; D and trimming were obtained from the DNA. The sample table records about 120,000 clones; over 75% of these occur just once. The ten largest clones take up 3% to 4% of the sample.

The CDR3 goes from the cysteine to the phenylalanine over 13 residues. The only DNA kept is the CDR3, 39 bases in frame from the first base. For CDR1 and CDR2, the germline V gene lists SGHRS and YFSETQ. Cut back by 0 bases and 3 bases, the V and J ends lie 7 bases apart. These data belong to a study of T cell responses to AZD1222 COVID-19 vaccine (dated by TCRdb to about 2021). For the wider study: TCR sequencing was performed for over 230 trial participants, of whom about 200 were given two doses of AZD1222 and around 25 were given two doses of MenACWY control vaccine. Trial participants were enrolled into age subgroups of 18-55, 56-69 and 70-plus years, which contained about 160, 30 and 59 TCR-sequenced participants, respectively. Overall results and qualifications from the work: Because no samples from the day 14 peak response were available, repertoires could be characterized only after the peak T cell response. The 56-69-year group was small, and its depth increase did not reach significance, likely because of low power. The vaccine-associated CD4 TCRs covered the entire spike protein, and the dominant responses fell in regions 160-218 and 743-854. Participants were mostly white British and included more females than males, and it was suggested by the authors that clonal diversity may have been underestimated. Reportedly, almost half of the unique spike-specific TCRs recognized epitopes lying outside the regions that are mutated in the B.1.351 and B.1.1.7 variants. Conclusions about previously exposed vaccinees are limited because only six or seven AZD1222 recipients were SARS-CoV-2 seropositive at baseline. After two AZD1222 doses, spike-specific TCR breadth and depth were significantly higher than at day 0 and than in MenACWY recipients.

The specimen was peripheral blood, collected on day 0 of MenACWY control vaccination. The origin of this receptor is an adult in good health. The rearrangement combines TRBV5-1 with TRBJ2-7, with no D gene named confidently. CDR3 loop: CASSLGERYEQYF. The nucleotides read TGCGCCAGCAGCTTGGGAGAACGCTACGAGCAGTACTTC.